Below are 19 T cell receptor beta chains sequenced from a single sample in a study of T cell clones after liver transplantation (dated by TCRdb to about 2019). The library was made by the immunoSEQ multiplex PCR assay. The clones in this table, taken by TCRdb from immuneACCESS, are in-frame only. Not every clone is retained; where verified, under half of the shortfall comes from an unresolved V gene, and the cause of the rest is unknown. A total of about 15,000 clones appear in this sample, about four fifths of them only once. The ten largest clones add up to 28% of the sample. Sequencing was performed on CD8+ T cells from blood, taken approximately 50 months after liver transplant. Source of these receptors: a human patient who received a liver transplant. After a transplant, some of the T cells may come from the graft donor.

This sequence joins TRBV7-9 and TRBJ1-2; D ambiguous. The CDR3 has 19 residues. Germline-derived CDR1 and CDR2 are SEHNR and FQNEAQ (reference sequence). Trimming cost V 6 bases and J 0 bases, with 26 bases left between them. CDR3 protein: CASSSPDPVSRQANYGYTF. The CDR3 DNA sequence: TGTGCCAGCAGTAGCCCCGACCCCGTCAGCAGGCAAGCTAACTATGGCTACACCTTC.

This clone was counted a single time. The chain employs TRBV9 and TRBJ2-1; 8 bases match TRBD2. This CDR3 contains 15 residues. The ends lost 1 base at V and 0 bases at J; junction bases unmatched: 0. Germline values: CDR1 SGDLS, CDR2 YYNGEE. In nucleotides, the CDR3 is TGTGCCAGCAGCGTAAGCGGGGGCTCCTACAATGAGCAGTTCTTC. Residues: CASSVSGGSYNEQFF.

The chain employs TRBV6-5 and TRBJ2-2; TRBD2 matches 9 bases. Germline CDR1 MNHEY, CDR2 SVGAGI. V lost 6 bases and J lost 0; bases outside the gene matches: 2. CDR3 length: 15 amino acids. The CDR3 region has the DNA TGTGCCAGCAGCTCTAGCGGGACGAACACCGGGGAGCTGTTTTTT. Its protein product is CASSSSGTNTGELFF.

This chain links TRBV7-2 with TRBJ2-7; D assignment may be TRBD1 or TRBD2 (5 bases each). Germline-derived CDR1 and CDR2 are SGHTA and FQGNSA. The germline V and J ends were trimmed by 5 bases and 6 bases, with 23 bases remaining between them. The CDR3 is 16 residues long. The CDR3 nucleotides are TGTGCCAGCAGCCCGCGGTGGGGCGGCGGGCAGGGCGAGCAGTACTTC. This encodes CASSPRWGGGQGEQYF.

This rearrangement joins TRBV9 to TRBJ1-3, with D possibly being TRBD1 (5 bases). The CDR3 extends over 15 amino acids. With 0 bases removed from V and 0 bases from J, the gap between germline ends came to 7 bases. The germline V gene has CDR1 SGDLS and CDR2 YYNGEE. CDR3 region: CASSVEGASGNTIYF. CDR3 coding DNA: TGTGCCAGCAGCGTAGAAGGGGCCTCTGGAAACACCATATATTTT.

The J gene is TRBJ2-5, the V gene TRBV19, with a tentative D call TRBD2 (5 bases). The germline V gene encodes CDR1 LNHDA and CDR2 SQIVND (reference sequence). The CDR3 loop spans 14 amino acids. Trimming shortened V by 3 bases and J by 3 bases, and 11 bases separated the two germline ends. For the CDR3, the DNA is TGTGCCAGTAGTATTTCGGGGAATGAAGAGACCCAGTACTTC. It translates to CASSISGNEETQYF.

V and J are TRBV7-2 and TRBJ2-3; no clear D. Germline loops: CDR1 SGHTA, CDR2 FQGNSA. V was trimmed by 5 bases and J by 1 base, leaving 10 bases between them. The CDR3 runs to 14 residues. The CDR3 DNA is TGTGCCAGCAGCCTACCCGCGGGCACAGATACGCAGTATTTT. Residues: CASSLPAGTDTQYF.

The CDR3 reads CAWTLLAGDTQYF. CDR3 DNA: TGTGCCTGGACTCTGCTAGCGGGCGATACGCAGTATTTT. The chain recombines TRBV30 with TRBJ2-3, with 8 positions matching TRBD2. The CDR3 is 13 amino acids. From germline, CDR1 is GTSNPN and CDR2 SVGIG (reference sequence). After removal of 4 bases from V and 6 bases from J, the junction contained 6 bases not matched to a gene.

The chain links TRBV4-2 to TRBJ1-1; D not resolved. There are 13 residues in the CDR3. Germline V gene data show CDR1 as LGHNA and CDR2 as YNFKEQ. V dropped 1 base and J dropped 1 base, with 4 bases sitting between them. CDR3 protein: CASSQVANTEAFF. As DNA, the CDR3 is TGTGCCAGCAGCCAAGTAGCGAACACTGAAGCTTTCTTT.

This clone was found a few times. The chain employs TRBV13 and TRBJ1-2; tentatively, D is TRBD1 (6 bases). Germline V gene sequence: CDR1 PRHDT, CDR2 FYEKMQ (reference sequence). There are 14 residues in the CDR3. V dropped 1 base and J dropped 3 bases, with 9 bases sitting between them. In DNA, the CDR3 is TGTGCCAGCAGCTTAGCAGGGGCGGACTATGGCTACACCTTC. This encodes CASSLAGADYGYTF.

The V gene is TRBV6-5, the J gene TRBJ2-1; D might be TRBD1 (5 bases). The CDR3 runs 15 residues. Per the germline V gene, CDR1 is MNHEY and CDR2 is SVGAGI. Deletions cut 2 bases from V and 3 bases from J, with 11 bases between. The CDR3 spells CASSYEERGYNEQFF. The CDR3 DNA is TGTGCCAGCAGTTACGAGGAAAGGGGCTACAATGAGCAGTTCTTC.

The chain uses TRBV10-2 and TRBJ2-1; 7 positions agree with TRBD2. CDR3 size: 14 residues. Germline values: CDR1 WSHSY, CDR2 SAAADI. Trimming took 6 bases from V and 1 from J; bases not matched to a gene: 3. The CDR3 region is CASRGGESYNEQFF. The CDR3, as DNA: TGCGCCAGCAGGGGGGGGGAGTCCTACAATGAGCAGTTCTTC.

The chain joins TRBV28 to TRBJ2-7, with D perhaps matching TRBD2 (6 bases). Germline CDR1 reads MDHEN; CDR2 reads SYDVKM. The CDR3 is 13 residues long. Trimming cost V 3 bases and J 3 bases, with 9 bases left between them. The chain's CDR3 is CASSFGGIYEQYF. CDR3 in DNA: TGTGCCAGCAGTTTCGGGGGAATCTACGAGCAGTACTTC.

The chain carries TRBV15 and TRBJ2-7; D remains unclear. The CDR3 contains 15 residues. Germline V gives CDR1 LNHNV, CDR2 YYDKDF (reference sequence). V dropped 0 bases and J dropped 0 bases, with 9 bases sitting between them. The CDR3 nucleotides are TGTGCCACCAGCAGAGATCCCCGTACCTCCTACGAGCAGTACTTC. This sequence encodes CATSRDPRTSYEQYF.

The chain is built from TRBV21-1 and TRBJ1-3. TRBV21-1 is recorded as a pseudogene. This CDR3 contains 14 residues. The CDR3 here is CASSKGGGGNTIYF. The CDR3 DNA is TGTGCCAGCAGCAAAGGAGGTGGGGGAAACACCATATATTTT.

J is TRBJ1-2 and V is TRBV9; 7 nucleotides agree with TRBD1. CDR3 length equals 15 residues. Trimming cost V 0 bases and J 1 base; bases outside gene matches: 3. Germline-derived CDR1 and CDR2 are SGDLS and YYNGEE. The CDR3 coding sequence is TGTGCCAGCAGCGTAGACGGGACAGATAACTATGGCTACACCTTC. This translates into CASSVDGTDNYGYTF. The full variable domain, completed using reference TRBV9 and TRBJ1-2, is DSGVTQTPKHLITATGQRVTLRCSPRSGDLSVYWYQQSLDQGLQFLIQYYNGEERAKGNILERFSAQQFPDLHSELNLSSLELGDSALYFCASSVDGTDNYGYTFGSGTRLTVV.

The V and J genes are TRBV9 and TRBJ1-2, with a tentative D call TRBD1 (6 bases). This CDR3 spans 13 amino acids. From germline, CDR1 is SGDLS and CDR2 YYNGEE. Deletions cut 4 bases from V and 6 bases from J, with 13 bases between. CDR3 amino acids: CASSSENRDGYTF. CDR3 DNA: TGTGCCAGCAGCAGCGAGAACAGGGATGGCTACACCTTC.

The chain combines TRBV7-8 with TRBJ1-1; D is undetermined. The CDR3 is 18 amino acids. The germline CDR1 and CDR2 sequences are SGHVS and FQNEAQ. V lost 2 bases and J lost 0, with 19 bases in between. As DNA, the CDR3 is TGTGCCAGCAGCTTATTTCGAACTGTAGCTTCTATGAACACTGAAGCTTTCTTT. This encodes CASSLFRTVASMNTEAFF.

CDR3 bases: TGTGCCAGCATATGGGGGACAGGGGACGAGCAGTACTTC. It translates to CASIWGTGDEQYF. The J gene is TRBJ2-7, the V gene TRBV11-2, with 10 positions matching TRBD1. The V segment lost 7 bases and the J segment 5 bases; nucleotides outside the gene matches: 5. Per the germline V gene, CDR1 is SGHAT and CDR2 is FQNNGV. The CDR3 runs 13 residues.